This T cell receptor (beta chain) was sequenced for a study of OX40 agonist ivuxolimab in advanced cancers. Study as a whole: The patients received agonistic anti-OX40 (CD134) antibody ivuxolimab.

Some clones are missing from TCRdb's copy, which holds only in-frame ones; the method was immunoSEQ multiplex PCR. The sample holds some 65,000 clones; around 86% are singletons and the top ten take approximately 0.4%. CDR3 size: 16 residues. Trimming took off 3 bases at V and 3 bases at J, with 17 bases between the two ends. Per germline, CDR1 LNHDA and CDR2 SQIVND (reference sequence). The TCR comes from an adult with an advanced solid tumor such as melanoma, head and neck, liver or kidney cancer. The specimen comprised CD4+ or CD8+ T cells sorted from blood, sampled in a trial of the OX40 agonist ivuxolimab. This chain links TRBV19 with TRBJ2-5; possible D gene TRBD2, 6 bases. The CDR3, as DNA: TGTGCCAGTAGTATTTACGTCGGGACTGGTAAAGAGACCCAGTACTTC. Translated: CASSIYVGTGKETQYF. Full variable domain (rest looked up from reference TRBV19 and TRBJ2-5): DGGITQSPKYLFRKEGQNVTLSCEQNLNHDAMYWYRQDPGQGLRLIYYSQIVNDFQKGDIAEGYSVSREKKESFPLTVTSAQKNPTAFYLCASSIYVGTGKETQYFGPGTRLLVL.